This TCR beta chain is drawn from a study of CD8+CD57+ T cells in acquired aplastic anemia. Patients chosen for sequencing had CD8+CD57+ cells that had expanded, as shown by flow cytometry. For CDR3 and TCR beta VDJ profiling, genomic DNA was the template used. A single record per CDR3 protein comes from TCRdb applying MiXCR to the reads. The profile shows about 160,000 distinct CDR3 sequences, roughly 50% of them singletons. The CDR3 totals 15 residues. Germline V CDR1 and CDR2: SQVTM, ANQGSEA. V lost 6 bases and J lost 0, with 12 bases in between. The TCR sequence derives from a human donor with aplastic anemia. The sequenced sample was sorted CD4+, CD8+, or CD8+CD57+ T cells (not recorded which) from PBMCs. J is TRBJ2-6 and V is TRBV29-1; D ambiguous. The CDR3 protein is CSVPGLCSGANVLTF. CDR3 sequence (DNA): TGCAGCGTCCCCGGGCTGTGCTCTGGGGCCAACGTCCTGACTTTC.